This section outlines one TCR beta chain sequence together with its context. These data are taken from a study of blood T cell repertoires in COVID-19. On the study more broadly: T cells, B-cell-depleted T cells, or PBMCs provided the cDNA or gDNA that served as material.

The germline CDR1 and CDR2 sequences are SGHNT and YENEEA. The CDR3 sequence is 14 residues long. Trimming cost V 2 bases and J 1 base, with 5 bases left between them. Repertoires were generated with immunoSEQ multiplex PCR, while TCRdb's copy carries only in-frame clones and drops some. The sample lists about 170,000 clones; more than 80% were seen once. Participant ages covered roughly 18 to 89 years across around 22 US areas. This TCR came from a middle-aged man who had recovered from COVID-19. The chain couples TRBV11-3 to TRBJ2-2, with TRBD1 as a possible D gene (5 bases). Sequenced: PBMCs or T cells enriched from blood (not recorded which). The CDR3 is CASSLTGNTGELFF. CDR3 DNA sequence: TGTGCCAGCAGCTTAACAGGGAACACCGGGGAGCTGTTTTTT.